The present T cell receptor beta chain was sequenced within a study of blood T cell repertoires in COVID-19. About the research overall: Acute-phase and convalescent COVID-19 samples originated in the United States, Italy and Spain. Sample material is recorded as cDNA or gDNA derived from T cells, B-cell-depleted T cells, or PBMCs.

In the study's own analysis: Cell counts per sample came from amplifying reference gene primers. TCRdb's copy holds only in-frame clones and misses some; the assay was immunoSEQ multiplex PCR. V and J calls and clone size are as listed in that table; D and trimming were resolved from the DNA. Here the sample spans 35,000 to 50,000 clones, roughly 88% being singletons. Germline loops: CDR1 MNHEY, CDR2 SMNVEV (reference sequence). The ends were cut back, 4 bases at V and 0 bases at J, with 14 bases in the middle. The CDR3 has 16 amino acids. The chain couples TRBV27 to TRBJ2-3; D unclear. Sequenced: peripheral blood. The sequence derives from a woman aged 40 to 50 with acute or convalescent COVID-19. CDR3 DNA: TGTGCCAGCAGTTCGACTCGTTCCCTTAGCACAGATACGCAGTATTTT. Its translation: CASSSTRSLSTDTQYF.